The rows below give T cell receptor beta chains drawn from one sample of a study of T cell changes during pregnancy in multiple sclerosis. Assay: immunoSEQ multiplex PCR; the TCRdb copy retains only in-frame clones and omits some. The profile shows fewer than 40,000 clones, 91% of them singletons. Source: CD8+ T cells from peripheral blood mononuclear cells, taken after pregnancy. All receptors come from a female donor with multiple sclerosis, enrolled in a pregnancy study. The CDR3 runs from the conserved cysteine through the conserved F or W. A D gene is named only where the DNA matches it firmly. Clone size appears in some rows only: once, few, many, or a class for an expanded clone.

V gene	D gene	J gene	clone size	CDR3 protein	CDR3 DNA
TRBV27	TRBD2	TRBJ2-3	-	CASSPPAGAPDTQYF	TGTGCCAGCAGTCCACCAGCGGGAGCGCCAGATACGCAGTATTTT
TRBV5-1	-	TRBJ2-4	-	CASSSTGQPKNIQYF	TGCGCCAGCAGCTCCACGGGACAACCCAAAAACATTCAGTACTTC
TRBV2	-	TRBJ1-1	-	CASSEGHGIRGEAFF	TGTGCCAGCAGTGAAGGACACGGGATCAGGGGTGAGGCTTTCTTT
TRBV9	TRBD2	TRBJ2-3	-	CASSVASGRPDTQYF	TGTGCCAGCAGCGTAGCTAGCGGCCGGCCAGATACGCAGTATTTT
TRBV5-6	-	TRBJ2-3	once	CASSLPAGVSTDTQYF	TGTGCCAGCAGCCTTCCCGCGGGTGTTAGCACAGATACGCAGTATTTT
TRBV5-1	-	TRBJ1-1	-	CASSLVWEYDTEAFF	TGCGCCAGCAGCCTTGTATGGGAGTACGACACTGAAGCTTTCTTT
TRBV10-3	-	TRBJ1-1	-	CAVGGNTEAFF	TGTGCCGTAGGGGGGAACACTGAAGCTTTCTTT
TRBV6-1	-	TRBJ2-4	few	CASSRSGVEYF	TGTGCCAGCAGCCGCTCTGGAGTTGAATACTTC
TRBV5-6	TRBD1	TRBJ2-1	-	CASSLTRDRGYNEQFF	TGTGCCAGCAGCTTGACCCGGGACAGGGGCTACAATGAGCAGTTCTTC
TRBV28	-	TRBJ1-1	few	CASSSWTRLNTEAFF	TGTGCCAGCAGTTCTTGGACAAGATTGAACACTGAAGCTTTCTTT
TRBV4-1	-	TRBJ1-4	-	CASSQEWGATNEKLFF	TGCGCCAGCAGCCAAGAATGGGGGGCAACTAATGAAAAACTGTTTTTT
TRBV7-3	-	TRBJ2-1	-	CASSLRGYNEQFF	TGTGCCAGCAGCTTACGGGGCTACAATGAGCAGTTCTTC
TRBV6-5	TRBD1	TRBJ1-2	few	CASSYSLSGTDGYTF	TGTGCCAGCAGTTACTCCCTTTCGGGGACAGACGGCTACACCTTC
TRBV7-8	TRBD2	TRBJ2-1	once	CASSLVVTSAYEQFF	TGTGCCAGCAGCTTAGTAGTGACTAGCGCGTATGAGCAGTTCTTC
TRBV19	TRBD1	TRBJ1-5	-	CASSTTGTGFNQPQHF	TGTGCCAGTAGTACAACCGGGACAGGGTTCAATCAGCCCCAGCATTTT
TRBV4-1	TRBD1	TRBJ2-5	once	CASSPSPGTGIETQYF	TGCGCCAGCAGCCCCTCCCCGGGGACAGGGATTGAGACCCAGTACTTC
TRBV7-9	-	TRBJ2-3	-	CASSPQTMADTQYF	TGTGCCAGCAGCCCTCAAACAATGGCAGATACGCAGTATTTT
TRBV2	-	TRBJ1-1	-	CASRQFNRDGDEAFF	TGTGCCAGCAGACAATTTAACAGGGACGGAGATGAAGCTTTCTTT
TRBV5-1	TRBD2	TRBJ2-7	-	CASNDYEAGGPYEQYF	TGCGCCAGCAACGATTATGAAGCGGGAGGGCCGTACGAGCAGTACTTC
TRBV7-3	TRBD2	TRBJ2-3	-	CASSLGGGASTQYF	TGTGCCAGCAGCTTAGGCGGGGGGGCTTCTACGCAGTATTTT
TRBV5-1	TRBD2	TRBJ2-1	-	CASSLLAGHNEQFF	TGCGCCAGCAGCTTACTAGCGGGACATAATGAGCAGTTCTTC
TRBV7-9	-	TRBJ2-4	-	CASSGQGGNIQYF	TGTGCCAGCAGCGGTCAGGGAGGAAACATTCAGTACTTC
TRBV7-9	-	TRBJ1-4	-	CASSSTRTYSREKLFF	TGTGCCAGCAGCTCCACGCGAACATACAGTAGAGAAAAACTGTTTTTT
TRBV28	TRBD1	TRBJ1-2	-	CASSFPATGINYGYTF	TGTGCCAGCAGTTTCCCGGCGACAGGGATTAACTATGGCTACACCTTC
TRBV9	TRBD1	TRBJ2-6	-	CASSVAGQGSLGANVLTF	TGTGCCAGCAGCGTAGCAGGACAGGGGAGTCTAGGGGCCAACGTCCTGACTTTC
TRBV7-3	TRBD1	TRBJ1-5	-	CASNIKSPGGYSNQPQHF	TGTGCCAGCAATATAAAATCCCCAGGGGGCTATAGCAATCAGCCCCAGCATTTT
TRBV9	-	TRBJ2-3	-	CASTNSRLGSMADTQYF	TGTGCCAGCACCAATTCAAGATTGGGGAGCATGGCAGATACGCAGTATTTT
TRBV4-2	TRBD2	TRBJ2-1	-	CASSQTSSGDFYNEQFF	TGTGCCAGCAGCCAAACCTCTAGCGGGGACTTCTACAATGAGCAGTTCTTC
TRBV19	-	TRBJ1-5	-	CASRRFMGPPGNQPQHF	TGTGCCAGTAGACGTTTTATGGGTCCTCCGGGGAATCAGCCCCAGCATTTT
TRBV27	-	TRBJ2-6	once	CASRPRSSGANVLTF	TGTGCCAGCAGACCCCGGAGCTCTGGGGCCAACGTCCTGACTTTC
TRBV5-1	-	TRBJ1-3	-	CASSFGEGSGNTIYF	TGCGCCAGCAGCTTCGGGGAGGGCTCTGGAAACACCATATATTTT
TRBV5-3	TRBD2	TRBJ2-2	-	CARRTSRTGELFF	TGTGCCAGACGGACTAGCCGCACCGGGGAGCTGTTTTTT
TRBV4-1	TRBD1	TRBJ2-5	once	CASSPFVGTGMETQYF	TGCGCCAGCAGTCCATTCGTCGGGACAGGGATGGAGACCCAGTACTTC
TRBV19	-	TRBJ1-3	-	CASSTQEGLRTGNTIYF	TGTGCCAGTAGTACGCAAGAGGGACTGAGGACTGGAAACACCATATATTTT
TRBV9	-	TRBJ2-2	-	CASSVEGGGPGGELFF	TGTGCCAGCAGCGTAGAAGGGGGAGGGCCAGGCGGGGAGCTGTTTTTT
TRBV27	TRBD2	TRBJ2-1	-	CASSLRLAGANEQFF	TGTGCCAGCAGTTTACGCCTAGCGGGAGCCAATGAGCAGTTCTTC
TRBV29-1	-	TRBJ1-1	once	CSVGRTVQNTEAFF	TGCAGCGTTGGAAGGACAGTCCAGAACACTGAAGCTTTCTTT
TRBV28	-	TRBJ1-3	-	CASSLEGKRNTIYF	TGTGCCAGCAGTTTGGAGGGAAAACGAAACACCATATATTTT
TRBV5-5	TRBD1	TRBJ2-7	-	CASSLPGQGWGEQYF	TGTGCCAGCAGCCTGCCCGGACAGGGTTGGGGGGAGCAGTACTTC
TRBV11-2	-	TRBJ2-3	-	CASSYRTDSTDTQYF	TGTGCCAGCAGCTACCGGACAGATAGCACAGATACGCAGTATTTT
TRBV15	-	TRBJ1-5	-	CATSVGDSNQPQHF	TGTGCCACCAGCGTCGGGGATAGCAATCAGCCCCAGCATTTT